Below, one T cell receptor (beta chain) is given with its context. The data are from a study of CD8 T cells in Susac syndrome. Random hexamers primed reverse transcription of about 0.5 to 1 ug RNA. TCRdb recomputed calls from the immunoSEQ multiplex PCR reads with MiXCR, one row per CDR3 protein. The sample lists 350,000 to 550,000 distinct CDR3 sequences, around 85% occurring once. Trimming at V came to 4 bases and at J to 4 bases, leaving 10 bases not matched to a gene. The CDR3 spans 17 residues. Looked up from germline, CDR1 is KGHDR and CDR2 is SFDVKD. Purification of the CD8+ and CD4+ T cells relied on negative isolation, and TEMRA cells underwent FACS enrichment.

What was sequenced was CD8+ T cells from PBMCs. This receptor was identified in a human donor with multiple sclerosis. The rearrangement uses TRBV24-1 and TRBJ2-3; 10 bases are shared with TRBD1. This chain's CDR3 is CATSDPTGGDDPDTQYF. CDR3 nucleotides: TGTGCCACCAGTGACCCGACAGGGGGCGATGATCCAGATACGCAGTATTTT.